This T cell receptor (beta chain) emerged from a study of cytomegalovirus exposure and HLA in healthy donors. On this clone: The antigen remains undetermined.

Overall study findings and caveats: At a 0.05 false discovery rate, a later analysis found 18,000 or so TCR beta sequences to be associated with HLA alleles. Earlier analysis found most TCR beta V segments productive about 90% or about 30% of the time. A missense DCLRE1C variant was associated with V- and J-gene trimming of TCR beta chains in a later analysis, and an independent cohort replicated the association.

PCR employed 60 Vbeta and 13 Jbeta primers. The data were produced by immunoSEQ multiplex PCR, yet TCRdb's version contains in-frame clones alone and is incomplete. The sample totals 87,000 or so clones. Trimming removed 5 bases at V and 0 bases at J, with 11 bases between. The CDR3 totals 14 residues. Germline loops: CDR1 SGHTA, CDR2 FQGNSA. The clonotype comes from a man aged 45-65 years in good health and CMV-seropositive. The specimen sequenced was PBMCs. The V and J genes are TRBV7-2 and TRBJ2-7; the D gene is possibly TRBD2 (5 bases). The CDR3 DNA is TGTGCCAGCAGCGCCTCGGGGAGCTCCTACGAGCAGTACTTC. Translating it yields CASSASGSSYEQYF.